The 25 T cell receptor beta chains below all came from one sample that was sequenced in a study of cytomegalovirus exposure and HLA in healthy donors. The PCR made use of 60 Vbeta and 13 Jbeta primers. Clones were read by immunoSEQ multiplex PCR, and TCRdb kept only the in-frame ones, dropping some. There are some 150,000 clones in the sample; approximately 87% occur only once, and about 1.6% lies in the top ten. The sequenced material came from PBMCs. Source of these receptors: a man between 35 and 55 years old in good health and CMV-seronegative.

This clone has only one observation. J is TRBJ2-7 and V is TRBV7-2; the match to TRBD2 covers 13 bases. The germline V gene has CDR1 SGHTA and CDR2 FQGNSA. The CDR3 sequence is 16 residues long. J was trimmed by 6 bases and V by 5 bases; bases with no gene match: 10. In DNA form, the CDR3 reads TGTGCCAGCAGCGGGAGGACTAGCGGGGGACCCCGCGAGCAGTACTTC. Translated, it gives CASSGRTSGGPREQYF. The full variable domain, completed using reference TRBV7-2 and TRBJ2-7, is GAGVSQSPSNKVTEKGKDVELRCDPISGHTALYWYRQSLGQGLEFLIYFQGNSAPDKSGLPSDRFSAERTGGSVSTLTIQRTQQEDSAVYLCASSGRTSGGPREQYFGPGTRLTVT.

The chain links TRBV9 to TRBJ1-6; 9 bases align to TRBD1. V shed 0 bases and J 6 bases; nucleotides not matched to a gene: 1. Germline CDR1 SGDLS, CDR2 YYNGEE. The CDR3 is made up of 15 amino acids. The CDR3 protein is CASSVGTGANSPLHF. For the CDR3, the DNA is TGTGCCAGCAGCGTAGGGACAGGGGCTAATTCACCCCTCCACTTT.

J is TRBJ1-4 and V is TRBV28, with 7 bases identical to TRBD1. This CDR3 spans 15 amino acids. Trimming at V came to 6 bases and at J to 3 bases, leaving 7 bases not matched to a gene. Germline V gene sequence: CDR1 MDHEN, CDR2 SYDVKM. CDR3 bases: TGTGCCAGCAGCCGACAGGGATTTTCTAATGAAAAACTGTTTTTT. Amino acid sequence: CASSRQGFSNEKLFF.

The J gene is TRBJ1-3, the V gene TRBV6-6; D is undetermined. CDR1 is MNHNY, CDR2 SVGAGI, per germline (reference sequence). The ends were cut back, 4 bases at V and 0 bases at J, with 13 bases in the middle. CDR3 length: 16 amino acids. The CDR3 loop reads CASSFIKRSSGNTIYF. As DNA, the CDR3 is TGTGCCAGCAGTTTCATAAAAAGGAGCTCTGGAAACACCATATATTTT.

J is TRBJ1-5 and V is TRBV5-5; 7 positions match TRBD1. Germline CDR1 and CDR2: SGHKS and YYEKEE (reference sequence). The V and J ends lost 5 bases and 6 bases, in that order; junction bases with no gene match: 11. There are 15 residues in the CDR3. The CDR3 loop is CASRFGQDAIQPQHF. The CDR3 DNA reads TGTGCCAGCAGGTTCGGACAGGATGCTATTCAGCCCCAGCATTTT. The variable domain in full, completed from reference TRBV5-5 and TRBJ1-5, reads DAGVTQSPTHLIKTRGQQVTLRCSPISGHKSVSWYQQVLGQGPQFIFQYYEKEERGRGNFPDRFSARQFPNYSSELNVNALLLGDSALYLCASRFGQDAIQPQHFGDGTRLSIL.

This clone was recorded a few times. In nucleotides, the CDR3 is TGTGCCAGCAGTAGGACACCCGACATTGCCCTAGCCAAAAACATTCAGTACTTC. It encodes CASSRTPDIALAKNIQYF. The V gene is TRBV6-4, the J gene TRBJ2-4; D perhaps matches TRBD1 (5 bases). The ends were cut back, 5 bases at V and 0 bases at J, with 20 bases in the middle. Per the germline V gene, CDR1 is MRHNA and CDR2 is SNTAGT. The CDR3 totals 18 residues.

The chain links TRBV6-6 to TRBJ1-1, with 7 bases that match TRBD1. Losses at the gene ends were 2 bases for V and 1 base for J; bases not matched to a gene: 7. The CDR3 sequence is 16 residues long. Per germline, CDR1 MNHNY and CDR2 SVGAGI (reference sequence). This chain's CDR3 is CASSYVTGTANTEAFF. The CDR3 bases are TGTGCCAGCAGTTACGTTACCGGGACAGCGAACACTGAAGCTTTCTTT.

CDR3 region: CASRLGWTGGAPHHEQFF. In DNA form, the CDR3 reads TGTGCAAGTCGCTTAGGGTGGACAGGGGGTGCCCCACATCATGAGCAGTTCTTC. The gene calls are TRBV12-2 and TRBJ2-1; no check of the table's D call, TRBD1, against the DNA was made. TRBV12-2 is deemed a pseudogene. The CDR3 has 18 residues.

V gene TRBV19 combines with J gene TRBJ2-1; D is ambiguous. This CDR3 has 13 residues. Trimming stripped 0 bases from V and 10 bases from J, with 10 bases between. Per germline, CDR1 LNHDA and CDR2 SQIVND (reference sequence). The CDR3 DNA reads as TGTGCCAGTAGTATAGATTACTCCTCGGAGCAGTTCTTC. Its protein is CASSIDYSSEQFF. Combining the CDR3 with reference TRBV19 and TRBJ2-1 gives the whole variable domain DGGITQSPKYLFRKEGQNVTLSCEQNLNHDAMYWYRQDPGQGLRLIYYSQIVNDFQKGDIAEGYSVSREKKESFPLTVTSAQKNPTAFYLCASSIDYSSEQFFGPGTRLTVL.

This clone was detected only once. The genes are TRBV5-4 and TRBJ1-2; possibly TRBD1 for D (5 bases). The CDR3 extends over 14 amino acids. From germline, CDR1 is SGHNT and CDR2 YYREEE (reference sequence). Trimming cost V 0 bases and J 8 bases, with 14 bases left between them. The CDR3 coding sequence is TGTGCCAGCAGCTTGGAGGGCAGGGTGGTGGGCTACACCTTC. Translating it yields CASSLEGRVVGYTF.

V gene TRBV9 combines with J gene TRBJ2-7; 9 nucleotides align to TRBD2. The V gene's germline CDR1 is SGDLS and CDR2 YYNGEE. The CDR3 totals 16 residues. V shed 4 bases, J shed 5 bases, and the junction held 13 bases outside the gene matches. This chain's CDR3 is CASSPIAGGPADEQYF. The DNA of the CDR3 is TGTGCCAGCAGCCCCATCGCGGGGGGGCCGGCGGACGAGCAGTACTTC. Combining the CDR3 with reference TRBV9 and TRBJ2-7 gives the whole variable domain DSGVTQTPKHLITATGQRVTLRCSPRSGDLSVYWYQQSLDQGLQFLIQYYNGEERAKGNILERFSAQQFPDLHSELNLSSLELGDSALYFCASSPIAGGPADEQYFGPGTRLTVT.

V usage is TRBV7-2 and J usage is TRBJ2-7, with D perhaps matching TRBD1 (5 bases). Germline CDR1 is SGHTA and CDR2 is FQGNSA. The CDR3 sequence is 13 residues long. The ends were cut back, 5 bases at V and 6 bases at J, with 14 bases in the middle. DNA for the CDR3: TGTGCCAGCAGCCAGAACAGGAAAGGCGAGCAGTACTTC. Translated, it gives CASSQNRKGEQYF. The full variable domain, in which reference TRBV7-2 and TRBJ2-7 provide the parts outside the CDR3, is GAGVSQSPSNKVTEKGKDVELRCDPISGHTALYWYRQSLGQGLEFLIYFQGNSAPDKSGLPSDRFSAERTGGSVSTLTIQRTQQEDSAVYLCASSQNRKGEQYFGPGTRLTVT.

The chain couples TRBV6-6 to TRBJ1-1; possibly TRBD1 for D (6 bases). Trimming shortened V by 6 bases and J by 8 bases, and 13 bases separated the two germline ends. CDR1 is MNHNY and CDR2 is SVGAGI in the germline V gene (reference sequence). CDR3 length equals 12 residues. This CDR3 is CASRGGGREAFF. The CDR3 DNA sequence: TGTGCCAGCAGGGGAGGGGGTCGAGAAGCTTTCTTT.

The chain has TRBV11-3 and TRBJ2-6; D perhaps matches TRBD2 (5 bases). V lost 1 base and J 2 bases, leaving 15 bases between the germline ends. The CDR3 totals 18 residues. Germline-derived CDR1 and CDR2 are SGHNT and YENEEA. CDR3 protein: CASSLAAPGLTGANVLTF. CDR3 nucleotides: TGTGCCAGCAGCTTAGCGGCCCCGGGGTTGACTGGGGCCAACGTCCTGACTTTC.

This clone was counted between two and nine times. One junction end does not reproduce the germline sequence, and a read error may be involved. This rearrangement joins TRBV7-7 to TRBJ2-7; D perhaps matches TRBD2 (5 bases). The CDR3 is made up of 14 amino acids. The germline gives CDR1 SSHAT, CDR2 FNYEAQ (reference sequence). The CDR3 coding sequence is TGTGCTAGCAGCTTAGGTAGCGAGTGCTACGAGCAGTACTTC. It is translated as CASSLGSECYEQYF.

This clone appeared a single time. The V and J genes are TRBV4-1 and TRBJ2-3, with 9 bases identical to TRBD2. Germline V CDR1 and CDR2: MGHRA, YSYEKL. Trimming took 0 bases from V and 1 from J; bases not matched to a gene: 5. There are 17 residues in the CDR3. The CDR3 is CASSQESGGGGTDTQYF. As DNA, the CDR3 is TGCGCCAGCAGCCAAGAATCGGGCGGGGGGGGCACAGATACGCAGTATTTT.

The CDR3 spells CASSTGASSGNTIYF. The CDR3 nucleotides are TGTGCCAGCAGCACAGGGGCCAGCTCTGGAAACACCATATATTTT. The genes are TRBV7-2 and TRBJ1-3; 7 nucleotides agree with TRBD1. Germline V gene data show CDR1 as SGHTA and CDR2 as FQGNSA. The CDR3 spans 15 residues. The junction had 4 bases not matched to a gene; V was cut back by 5 bases and J by 0 bases. Supplemented by reference TRBV7-2 and TRBJ1-3, the full variable domain reads GAGVSQSPSNKVTEKGKDVELRCDPISGHTALYWYRQSLGQGLEFLIYFQGNSAPDKSGLPSDRFSAERTGGSVSTLTIQRTQQEDSAVYLCASSTGASSGNTIYFGEGSWLTVV.

A few counts support this clone. The chain carries TRBV5-1 and TRBJ2-7; 7 bases align to TRBD1. The CDR3 consists of 13 residues. Trimming at V came to 4 bases and at J to 6 bases, leaving 7 bases not matched to a gene. CDR1 is SGHRS, CDR2 YFSETQ, per germline. CDR3 nucleotides: TGCGCCAGCAGCGAACCGGGACAGTTCGAGCAGTACTTC. This translates into CASSEPGQFEQYF.

The rearrangement joins TRBV7-2 to TRBJ2-1; the match to TRBD2 covers 14 bases. V trimming: 5 bases; J trimming: 2 bases; junction bases outside the gene matches: 8. CDR1 is SGHTA, CDR2 FQGNSA, per germline. The CDR3 runs 18 residues. CDR3 in amino acids: CASSPGTSGSPTYNEQFF. DNA of the CDR3: TGTGCCAGCAGCCCCGGGACTAGCGGGAGTCCAACCTACAATGAGCAGTTCTTC.

The chain combines TRBV5-1 with TRBJ1-4; maybe TRBD1 (6 bases). Deletions cut 3 bases from V and 2 bases from J, with 11 bases between. Germline V gene lookup returns CDR1 SGHRS and CDR2 YFSETQ. The CDR3 spans 15 residues. For the CDR3, the DNA is TGCGCCAGCAGCTGGGCGGGGGCCACTAATGAAAAACTGTTTTTT. It codes for CASSWAGATNEKLFF. The whole variable domain, remainder taken from reference TRBV5-1 and TRBJ1-4, is KAGVTQTPRYLIKTRGQQVTLSCSPISGHRSVSWYQQTPGQGLQFLFEYFSETQRNKGNFPGRFSGRQFSNSRSEMNVSTLELGDSALYLCASSWAGATNEKLFFGSGTQLSVL.

The V call is TRBV7-3, the J call TRBJ2-6; tentatively, D is TRBD1 (6 bases). The germline CDR1 and CDR2 sequences are SGHTA and FQGTGA. V was shortened by 5 bases and J by 0 bases, with 17 bases between the two germline ends. The CDR3 covers 18 residues. DNA for the CDR3: TGTGCCAGCAGCCCACGGACAGCCCTTAGCTCTGGGGCCAACGTCCTGACTTTC. This gives the protein CASSPRTALSSGANVLTF. Combining the CDR3 with reference TRBV7-3 and TRBJ2-6 gives the whole variable domain GAGVSQTPSNKVTEKGKYVELRCDPISGHTALYWYRQSLGQGPEFLIYFQGTGAADDSGLPNDRFFAVRPEGSVSTLKIQRTERGDSAVYLCASSPRTALSSGANVLTFGAGSRLTVL.

The CDR3 DNA sequence: TGTGCCAGCAGTGAAGTAAGACTAGCGGGAGTGAATGAGCAGTTCTTC. Its translation: CASSEVRLAGVNEQFF. The chain has TRBV2 and TRBJ2-1; 12 bases map to TRBD2. Germline CDR1 SNHLY, CDR2 FYNNEI. The CDR3 consists of 16 residues. Germline trimming cut 1 base from V and 7 bases from J; bases unmatched to any gene: 5.

This clone occurred a few times. The J gene is TRBJ2-6, the V gene TRBV7-2, with TRBD1 matching over 8 bases. Trimming cost V 4 bases and J 0 bases; bases outside gene matches: 5. The length of the CDR3 is 17 residues. The germline V gene encodes CDR1 SGHTA and CDR2 FQGNSA. CDR3 amino acids: CASSSGQALSGANVLTF. CDR3 coding DNA: TGTGCCAGCAGCTCGGGACAGGCGCTCTCTGGGGCCAACGTCCTGACTTTC.

CDR3 coding DNA: TGCAGCGTTGGAGGGCTAGGAGGTCAGCCCCAGCATTTT. Translating gives CSVGGLGGQPQHF. The rearrangement joins TRBV29-1 to TRBJ1-5, with D unclear. Looked up from germline, CDR1 is SQVTM and CDR2 is ANQGSEA. The CDR3 runs to 13 residues. V was pared by 4 bases and J by 6 bases, with 13 bases between.

V usage is TRBV5-5 and J usage is TRBJ1-2; 10 positions agree with TRBD1. V lost 0 bases to trimming and J lost 7 bases; unmatched junction nucleotides: 6. The V gene's germline CDR1 is SGHKS and CDR2 YYEKEE (reference sequence). The CDR3 runs to 15 residues. In DNA, the CDR3 is TGTGCCAGCAGCTTGGGGTGGGACAGGGGCGCTGGCTACACCTTC. It encodes CASSLGWDRGAGYTF.